The T cell receptor (beta chain) under discussion was sequenced for a study of T-cell reconstitution after alpha-beta-depleted transplantation in children. This clonotype was seen only a few times. Deletions cut 5 bases from V and 6 bases from J, with 14 bases between. CDR3 length equals 14 residues. Using unique molecular identifiers, the investigators prepared the TCRbeta library. TCRdb called the PCR reads again in MiXCR, with one record for every CDR3 protein. The table has 250,000 to 350,000 distinct CDR3 sequences, nearly 10% seen once; the top ten hold about 9.4%. The clonotype comes from a human donor who donated a stem cell graft to a child with SCID. The rearrangement links TRBV12-3 or TRBV12-4 to TRBJ1-5, with D possibly TRBD1 on 5 matching bases. The specimen comprised PBMCs from the stem cell graft donor, sampled from the stem cell graft. CDR3 sequence (DNA): TGTGCCAGCAGTCCGGGGGAATTTAGTCAGCCCCAGCATTTT. This encodes CASSPGEFSQPQHF.